The 27 T cell receptor beta chains below come from one sample, sequenced in a study of T-cell memory formation after mild COVID-19. TCRdb recomputed calls from the 5' RACE reads with MiXCR, one row per CDR3 protein. Of roughly 350,000 distinct CDR3 sequences listed, 25% to 30% are singletons. Material: PBMCs or a T cell subset sorted from them (not recorded which). Receptors were obtained from an adult woman who had mild COVID-19 (a few samples of this study predate the infection). Cell type and time point are not known.

This clonotype was observed a handful of times. The chain recombines TRBV4-3 with TRBJ2-1; D may be TRBD2 (5 bases). The CDR3 contains 15 residues. V lost 0 bases and J 8 bases, leaving 14 bases between the germline ends. Germline V gene data show CDR1 as LGHNA and CDR2 as YSLEER. The CDR3 spells CASSQDQAGSYEQFF. CDR3 DNA sequence: TGCGCCAGCAGCCAAGATCAGGCGGGCAGCTATGAGCAGTTCTTC.

This clonotype has just a few counts. This rearrangement joins TRBV4-2 to TRBJ2-7, with no clear D. The germline V and J ends were trimmed by 1 base and 5 bases, with 9 bases remaining between them. CDR3 length: 13 residues. Germline V gives CDR1 LGHNA, CDR2 YNFKEQ. The CDR3 loop reads CASSQGVAHEQYF. The CDR3 DNA is TGTGCCAGCAGCCAAGGGGTAGCCCACGAGCAGTACTTC.

This chain joins TRBV12-3 or TRBV12-4 and TRBJ2-7; 10 bases match TRBD2. V dropped 6 bases and J dropped 2; count of bases not matched to a gene: 10. CDR3 length equals 16 residues. The CDR3 DNA is TGTGCCAGCAGCCTTCATACTAGCGGGACAGCCTACGAGCAGTACTTC. Its translation is CASSLHTSGTAYEQYF.

The chain has TRBV12-3 or TRBV12-4 and TRBJ2-2; the D gene is possibly TRBD1 (6 bases). V lost 7 bases to trimming and J lost 6 bases, with 15 bases between them. This CDR3 comprises 14 residues. CDR3 protein: CASTRRRQAGELFF. Written as DNA, the CDR3 is TGTGCCAGCACTCGACGAAGACAGGCCGGGGAGCTGTTTTTT.

The chain uses TRBV18 and TRBJ2-1; D unresolved. Germline CDR1 reads KGHSH; CDR2 reads LQKENI. The CDR3 is 14 amino acids. V was clipped by 3 bases and J by 7 bases, with 13 bases between them. The CDR3 bases are TGTGCCAGCTCACCTAAAAGTCCGGCAAATGAGCAGTTCTTC. The encoded protein is CASSPKSPANEQFF.

The chain uses TRBV6-2 or TRBV6-3 and TRBJ2-1; TRBD1 agrees at 12 bases. The CDR3 is 15 residues long. CDR1 MNHEY and CDR2 SVGEGT come from the germline V gene. V shed 6 bases, J shed 6 bases, and the junction held 6 bases outside the gene matches. CDR3 sequence (DNA): TGTGCCAGCAGGAACCGGGACAGGGGGCTCAATGAGCAGTTCTTC. Translation: CASRNRDRGLNEQFF.

This clonotype was observed a handful of times. The chain is built from TRBV6-5 and TRBJ1-1; D is possibly TRBD1 (6 bases). The CDR3 length is 14 residues. Trimming took 6 bases from V and 4 from J, leaving 15 bases between them. CDR1 and CDR2 from the germline V gene are MNHEY and SVGAGI. The CDR3 is CASRVDRSVTEAFF. DNA for the CDR3: TGTGCCAGCAGAGTCGACAGGTCGGTCACTGAAGCTTTCTTT.

The chain joins TRBV29-1 to TRBJ2-7; D is possibly TRBD1 or TRBD2 (5 bases each). CDR1 and CDR2 from the germline V gene are SQVTM and ANQGSEA. The V gene lost 1 base and the J gene lost 2 bases, with 9 bases spanning the gap. This CDR3 contains 13 residues. The DNA of the CDR3 is TGCAGCGTTGAAGCCAGGGAGCCCTACGAGCAGTACTTC. Amino acids: CSVEAREPYEQYF.

In its sample, this clonotype was seen a few times. This sequence joins TRBV7-9 and TRBJ2-1; 7 positions agree with TRBD2. The V segment lost 5 bases and the J segment 12 bases; nucleotides outside the gene matches: 1. This CDR3 spans 10 amino acids. Per the germline V gene, CDR1 is SEHNR and CDR2 is FQNEAQ (reference sequence). The CDR3: CASSGLGQFF. The CDR3, as DNA: TGTGCCAGCAGCGGACTAGGGCAGTTCTTC.

This clonotype has just one count. The chain employs TRBV12-3 or TRBV12-4 and TRBJ2-1; no firm D call. Trimming stripped 0 bases from V and 1 base from J, with 10 bases between. This CDR3 is built from 16 residues. For the CDR3, the DNA is TGTGCCAGCAGTTTAGCGCTGGTCGAATCCTACAATGAGCAGTTCTTC. Protein sequence: CASSLALVESYNEQFF.

There are many counts of this clonotype. The rearrangement links TRBV3-1 to TRBJ2-3; 7 positions match TRBD1. The V gene end was trimmed by 10 bases and the J gene end by 0 bases; junction bases not matched to a gene: 4. The CDR3 sequence is 13 residues long. The germline V gene encodes CDR1 LGHDT and CDR2 YNNKEL (reference sequence). The CDR3 sequence: CATRQGSTDTQYF. The CDR3 nucleotides read TGTGCCACGCGACAGGGAAGCACAGATACGCAGTATTTT.

The gene calls are TRBV7-2 and TRBJ2-7; 7 bases line up with TRBD1. This CDR3 comprises 12 residues. With V trimmed by 4 bases and J by 7 bases, 4 bases remained unmatched. Germline assignment: CDR1 SGHTA and CDR2 FQGNSA. CDR3 protein: CASSSTGWEQYF. CDR3 sequence (DNA): TGTGCCAGCAGCTCGACAGGGTGGGAGCAGTACTTC.

The chain couples TRBV6-6 to TRBJ2-3; D may be TRBD2 (7 bases). This CDR3 has 13 amino acids. CDR1 is MNHNY, CDR2 SVGAGI, per germline (reference sequence). V was clipped by 11 bases and J by 8 bases, with 20 bases between them. The CDR3 nucleotides read TGTGCCGGGGGGGCCGGGGAGGCGGGTACGCAGTATTTT. Protein product: CAGGAGEAGTQYF.

This clonotype was seen more than once but under ten times. The gene calls are TRBV7-3 and TRBJ2-3; 11 bases fit TRBD1. J gave up 4 bases and V 5 bases, and 5 bases lay outside the gene matches. This CDR3 is 15 amino acids long. CDR1 and CDR2 from the germline V gene are SGHTA and FQGTGA. CDR3 protein: CASSPGTGGSDTQYF. CDR3 nucleotides: TGTGCCAGCAGCCCGGGGACAGGGGGGTCAGATACGCAGTATTTT.

This clonotype was seen a handful of times. The J gene is TRBJ2-3, the V gene TRBV25-1, with D possibly TRBD1 on 6 matching bases. This CDR3 region has 13 residues. Germline CDR1 reads MGHDK; CDR2 reads SYGVNS. V was pared by 4 bases and J by 2 bases, with 7 bases between. CDR3 nucleotide sequence: TGTGCCAGCAGTGGGGACAACACAGATACGCAGTATTTT. This translates into CASSGDNTDTQYF.

The V and J genes are TRBV20-1 and TRBJ2-7, with TRBD2 identical over 10 bases. The CDR3 extends over 14 amino acids. Germline V CDR1 and CDR2: DFQATT, SNEGSKA (reference sequence). Germline trimming cut 3 bases from V and 2 bases from J; bases unmatched to any gene: 4. The CDR3 DNA follows: TGCAGTGCTAGTAAGCGGGGGGGCCCCTACGAGCAGTACTTC. Amino acids: CSASKRGGPYEQYF.

The chain uses TRBV7-9 and TRBJ1-4, with D unclear. This CDR3 comprises 14 residues. V was pared by 3 bases and J by 8 bases, with 13 bases between. CDR1 SEHNR and CDR2 FQNEAQ come from the germline V gene (reference sequence). This CDR3 reads CASSFPQTGEKLFF. Written as DNA, the CDR3 is TGTGCCAGCAGCTTTCCGCAGACTGGGGAAAAACTGTTTTTT.

This rearrangement joins TRBV20-1 to TRBJ2-7, with 9 bases that match TRBD2. The V gene end was trimmed by 5 bases and the J gene end by 0 bases; junction bases not matched to a gene: 2. This CDR3 spans 13 amino acids. Germline V gene data show CDR1 as DFQATT and CDR2 as SNEGSKA (reference sequence). CDR3 loop: CSAATSGSYEQYF. CDR3 DNA: TGCAGTGCTGCGACTAGCGGCTCCTACGAGCAGTACTTC.

This clonotype was detected only a few times. V usage is TRBV6-5 and J usage is TRBJ1-2; tentatively, D is TRBD1 (6 bases). Trimming left V 7 bases short and J 7 bases short, with 25 bases between. The CDR3 loop spans 16 amino acids. CDR1 is MNHEY, CDR2 SVGAGI, per germline. The CDR3 is CASTPPGQPVDSGYTF. In DNA, the CDR3 is TGTGCCAGCACCCCCCCCGGACAGCCTGTTGATAGTGGCTACACCTTC.

This clonotype has more than one count but fewer than ten. This chain uses TRBV6-5 with TRBJ1-2, with TRBD1 identical over 7 bases. Germline V gene sequence: CDR1 MNHEY, CDR2 SVGAGI. J gave up 6 bases and V 0 bases, and 4 bases lay outside the gene matches. This CDR3 comprises 14 residues. CDR3 sequence: CASSYSWRGHGYTF. CDR3 coding DNA: TGTGCCAGCAGTTACTCTTGGAGGGGGCATGGCTACACCTTC.

The V gene is TRBV29-1, the J gene TRBJ2-7; D is undetermined. Germline CDR1 is SQVTM and CDR2 is ANQGSEA. The CDR3 is 11 amino acids. The V gene lost 6 bases and the J gene lost 3 bases, with 9 bases spanning the gap. The CDR3: CSVEYSYEQYF. CDR3 coding DNA: TGCAGCGTGGAATATAGCTACGAGCAGTACTTC.

In its sample, this clonotype was seen a few times. The chain couples TRBV7-6 to TRBJ1-6; D is uncertain. Germline assignment: CDR1 SGHVS and CDR2 FNYEAQ. The V and J ends lost 0 bases and 8 bases respectively, with 11 bases between them. The CDR3 contains 15 residues. For the CDR3, the DNA is TGTGCCAGCAGCTTAGCGTGGAGGGCCGATTCACCCCTCCACTTT. It is translated as CASSLAWRADSPLHF.

The rearrangement links TRBV6-1 to TRBJ2-1; D is perhaps TRBD1 or TRBD2 (5 bases each). The CDR3 totals 12 residues. Deletions cut 1 base from V and 7 bases from J, with 5 bases between. Looked up from germline, CDR1 is MNHNS and CDR2 is SASEGT. The CDR3 reads CASSEGGNEQFF. CDR3 sequence (DNA): TGTGCCAGCAGTGAAGGGGGGAATGAGCAGTTCTTC.

The chain uses TRBV12-3 or TRBV12-4 and TRBJ2-3, with a possible D match to TRBD2 (5 bases). V was shortened by 2 bases and J by 0 bases, with 9 bases between the two germline ends. The CDR3 is 15 amino acids. CDR3 sequence: CASSLTGSSTDTQYF. CDR3 bases: TGTGCCAGCAGTTTAACGGGGAGTAGCACAGATACGCAGTATTTT.

V is TRBV2 and J is TRBJ1-2; D gene unclear. CDR3 length equals 13 residues. CDR1 and CDR2 (germline): SNHLY, FYNNEI. V gave up 6 bases and J gave up 5 bases, with 13 bases separating them. Here the CDR3 reads CASSEQRRYGYTF. The CDR3 nucleotides read TGTGCCAGCAGCGAACAGAGGCGGTATGGCTACACCTTC.

This rearrangement joins TRBV4-1 to TRBJ2-3; 7 nucleotides match TRBD1. J gave up 1 base and V 1 base, and 11 bases lay outside the gene matches. Germline CDR1 reads MGHRA; CDR2 reads YSYEKL. The CDR3 has 18 amino acids. Written as DNA, the CDR3 is TGCGCCAGCAGCCAAGTCGGTGTAAGGGGGCTAGGCACAGATACGCAGTATTTT. Translated: CASSQVGVRGLGTDTQYF.

This clonotype occurred a few times. The V and J genes are TRBV7-8 and TRBJ2-5; 7 bases are shared with TRBD2. CDR3 length: 15 residues. V lost 0 bases to trimming and J lost 1 base; unmatched junction nucleotides: 2. Per germline, CDR1 SGHVS and CDR2 FQNEAQ. The CDR3 sequence is CASSLAGGVQETQYF. CDR3 coding DNA: TGTGCCAGCAGCTTAGCGGGAGGGGTCCAAGAGACCCAGTACTTC.